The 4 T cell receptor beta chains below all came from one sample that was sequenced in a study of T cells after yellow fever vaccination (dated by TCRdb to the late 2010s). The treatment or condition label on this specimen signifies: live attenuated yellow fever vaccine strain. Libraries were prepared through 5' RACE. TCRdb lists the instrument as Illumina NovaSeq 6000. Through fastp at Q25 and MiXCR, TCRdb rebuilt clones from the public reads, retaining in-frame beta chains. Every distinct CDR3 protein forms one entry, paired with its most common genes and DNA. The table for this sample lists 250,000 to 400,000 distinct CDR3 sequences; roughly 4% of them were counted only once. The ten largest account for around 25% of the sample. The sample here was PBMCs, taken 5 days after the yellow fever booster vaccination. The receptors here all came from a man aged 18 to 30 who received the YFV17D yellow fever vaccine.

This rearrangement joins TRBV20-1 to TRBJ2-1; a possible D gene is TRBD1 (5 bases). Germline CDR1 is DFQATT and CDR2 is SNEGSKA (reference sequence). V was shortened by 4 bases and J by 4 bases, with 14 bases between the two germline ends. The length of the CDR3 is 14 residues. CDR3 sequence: CSATETAIYNEQFF. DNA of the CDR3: TGCAGTGCTACCGAGACAGCGATTTACAATGAGCAGTTCTTC.

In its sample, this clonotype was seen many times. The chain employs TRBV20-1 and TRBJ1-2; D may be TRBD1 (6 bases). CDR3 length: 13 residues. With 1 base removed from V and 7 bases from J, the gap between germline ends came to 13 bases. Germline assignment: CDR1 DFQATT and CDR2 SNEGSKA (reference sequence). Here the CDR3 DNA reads TGCAGTGCTAGAGCAGGGGAGCGTCCTGGCTACACCTTC. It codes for CSARAGERPGYTF.

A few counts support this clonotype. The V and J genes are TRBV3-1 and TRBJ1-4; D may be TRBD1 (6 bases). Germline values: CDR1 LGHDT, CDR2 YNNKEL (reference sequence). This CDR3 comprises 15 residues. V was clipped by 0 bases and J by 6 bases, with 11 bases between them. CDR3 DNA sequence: TGTGCCAGCAGCCAAGATTCCAGGGGTTATGAAAAACTGTTTTTT. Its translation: CASSQDSRGYEKLFF.

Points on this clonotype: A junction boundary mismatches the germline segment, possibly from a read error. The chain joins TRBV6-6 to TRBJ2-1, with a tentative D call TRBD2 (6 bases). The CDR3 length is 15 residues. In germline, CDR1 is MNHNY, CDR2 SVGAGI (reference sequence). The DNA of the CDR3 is TGTGCCGGCAGCACTTCGGGGGACTCCTACAATGAGCAGTTCTTC. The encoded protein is CAGSTSGDSYNEQFF.